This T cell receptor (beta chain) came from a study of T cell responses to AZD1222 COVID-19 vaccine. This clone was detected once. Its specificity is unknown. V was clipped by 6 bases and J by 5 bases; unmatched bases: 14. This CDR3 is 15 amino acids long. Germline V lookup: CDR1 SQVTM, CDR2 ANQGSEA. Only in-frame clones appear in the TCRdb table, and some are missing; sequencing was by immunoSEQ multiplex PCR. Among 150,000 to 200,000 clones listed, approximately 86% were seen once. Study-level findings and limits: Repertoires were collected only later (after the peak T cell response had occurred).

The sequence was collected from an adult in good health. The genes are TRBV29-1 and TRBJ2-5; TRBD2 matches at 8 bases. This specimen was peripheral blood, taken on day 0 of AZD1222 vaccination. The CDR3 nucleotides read TGCAGCGTGGGACCTGGCCTAGCGGGTGGTGAGACCCAGTACTTC. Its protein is CSVGPGLAGGETQYF.